The present T cell receptor (beta chain) was sequenced within a study of siplizumab effects on memory and regulatory T cells. Broader study findings: A major contribution to the alloresponse seemed to be made by naive T cells, which seemed more diverse than memory cells. In siplizumab conditions, mappable alloreactive CD4+ clones averaged about 71% Treg-derived, against around 28% in controls.

This CDR3 has 12 residues. Looked up from germline, CDR1 is SEHNR and CDR2 is FQNEAQ (reference sequence). V lost 3 bases, J lost 6 bases, and 8 bases lay in between. TCR templates, some 10^5 per sample, were assayed. Assay: immunoSEQ multiplex PCR; the TCRdb copy retains only in-frame clones and omits some. The sample lists about 100,000 clones, 75% to 95% occurring once. With regard to this clone: The antigen remains unidentified.

V and J are TRBV7-9 and TRBJ1-1; D remains unclear. Sequenced input: CD4+ T cells sorted from blood. This TCR was recovered from a human donor in good health. Some clones in this sample may be carry-over from other donors' samples. The CDR3 here is CASSLSLSEAFF. CDR3 coding DNA: TGTGCCAGCAGCTTGAGTTTATCTGAAGCTTTCTTT.